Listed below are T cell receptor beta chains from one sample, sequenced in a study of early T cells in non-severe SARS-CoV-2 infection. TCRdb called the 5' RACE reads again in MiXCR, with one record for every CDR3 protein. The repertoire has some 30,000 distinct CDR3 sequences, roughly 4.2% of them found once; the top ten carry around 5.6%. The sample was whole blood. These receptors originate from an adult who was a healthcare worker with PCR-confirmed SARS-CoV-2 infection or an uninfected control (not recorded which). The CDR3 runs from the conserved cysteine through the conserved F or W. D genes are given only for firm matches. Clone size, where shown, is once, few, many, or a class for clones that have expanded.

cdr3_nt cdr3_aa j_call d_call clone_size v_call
TGTGCCAGCAGTCAGCAGGGTGCGGCCGGTCAGCCCCAGCATTTT CASSQQGAAGQPQHF TRBJ1-5 . many TRBV2
TGTGCCAGCAGACCAACGGAAGCGGGCGCTTACTACGAGCAGTACTTC CASRPTEAGAYYEQYF TRBJ2-7 . many TRBV11-2
TGCAGCCAAGGGTTCGACAGGCCCTATTCCTACGAGCAGTACTTC CSQGFDRPYSYEQYF TRBJ2-7 . many TRBV29-1
TGTGCCAGCAGTTTTTCCAGTAACTATGGCTACACCTTC CASSFSSNYGYTF TRBJ1-2 . many TRBV27
TGCAGTGCTAGAAGGGCCTCCTACAATGAGCAGTTCTTC CSARRASYNEQFF TRBJ2-1 . . TRBV20-1
TGCGCCAGCAGCTTGGCTGCTAGCGGAGTCCAAGAGACCCAGTACTTC CASSLAASGVQETQYF TRBJ2-5 TRBD2 few TRBV5-1
TGTGCCAGCAGCGCAGGACTGAGCGGCTACACCTTC CASSAGLSGYTF TRBJ1-2 . . TRBV7-2
TGTGCCACCAGTGATTTTGGGAATCCTTCGACAGATACGCAGTATTTT CATSDFGNPSTDTQYF TRBJ2-3 . many TRBV24-1
TGTGCCACCAGTGACTCTCGACAGGCCGGCAACAACGTCCTGACTTTC CATSDSRQAGNNVLTF TRBJ2-6 . many TRBV24-1
TGTGCCACCAGTGATTCTCGGCAGGGCGCCTCCAACGAGCAGTACTTC CATSDSRQGASNEQYF TRBJ2-7 . . TRBV24-1
TGTGCCAGCAGTTACGACAGCAGCAATCAGCCCCAGCATTTT CASSYDSSNQPQHF TRBJ1-5 . many TRBV6-5
TGCAGTGCTAGCGGACAGGGGAGGGTCAATGAGCAGTTCTTC CSASGQGRVNEQFF TRBJ2-1 TRBD1 many TRBV20-1